Presented here are 24 T cell receptor beta chains from one specimen sequenced in a study of shared clonotypes between healthy human individuals. Profiling relied on immunoSEQ multiplex PCR, and the TCRdb table lists in-frame clones only, not all of them. The sample lists 2 million to 2.5 million clones; around 90% were seen once. Sequences were obtained from naive CD4+ T cells from PBMCs. Subset noted: CD45RA+ positively selected. The origin of the receptors is a man between 18 and 35 years old in good health. Some clones in this sample may be carry-over from other donors' samples.

J is TRBJ1-1 and V is TRBV19, with D possibly TRBD1 on 6 matching bases. The V gene's germline CDR1 is LNHDA and CDR2 SQIVND (reference sequence). The CDR3 covers 15 residues. V was trimmed by 4 bases and J by 3 bases, leaving 15 bases between them. This CDR3 reads CASSTGAEIYTEAFF. The CDR3 DNA sequence: TGTGCCAGTAGTACAGGGGCCGAAATTTACACTGAAGCTTTCTTT.

The chain links TRBV5-1 to TRBJ1-1; TRBD1 matches at 9 bases. CDR3 size: 15 residues. The germline V gene encodes CDR1 SGHRS and CDR2 YFSETQ. The trim removed 4 bases at V and 5 bases at J, leaving 9 bases unmatched. This CDR3 is CASSDTGGGWTEAFF. The CDR3, as DNA: TGCGCCAGCAGCGATACAGGGGGCGGTTGGACTGAAGCTTTCTTT.

The rearrangement links TRBV25-1 to TRBJ2-7; 15 bases match TRBD2. J gave up 2 bases and V 6 bases, and 5 bases lay outside the gene matches. Germline V CDR1 and CDR2: MGHDK, SYGVNS. CDR3 size: 16 residues. CDR3 sequence (DNA): TGTGCCAGCAGCCAGAGGACTAGCGGGAGGGCCTACGAGCAGTACTTC. Translated: CASSQRTSGRAYEQYF.

The genes are TRBV10-3 and TRBJ2-3, with D maybe TRBD2 (5 bases). Trimming cost V 11 bases and J 1 base, with 22 bases left between them. The CDR3 has 16 residues. Germline lookup yields CDR1 ENHRY and CDR2 SYGVKD. CDR3 sequence (DNA): TGTGCCGCCTCCTCGCCTGCGGACTTCGGCACAGATACGCAGTATTTT. It specifies CAASSPADFGTDTQYF.

This chain uses TRBV28 with TRBJ2-3; D may be TRBD2 (6 bases). The CDR3 length is 14 residues. Germline CDR1 is MDHEN and CDR2 is SYDVKM. Between the trimmed V and J ends, which lost 6 bases and 6 bases, there was a span of 16 bases. Here the CDR3 reads CASRPGLDRDTQYF. The CDR3 DNA is TGTGCCAGCAGACCGGGACTGGACCGGGATACGCAGTATTTT.

The chain is built from TRBV18 and TRBJ2-5; 10 bases agree with TRBD2. The CDR3 runs 17 residues. Trimming cost V 1 base and J 5 bases; bases outside gene matches: 10. Per germline, CDR1 KGHSH and CDR2 LQKENI. In nucleotides, the CDR3 is TGTGCCAGCTCACCACGTCGTGCTAGCGGGAGTGACGAGACCCAGTACTTC. This codes for CASSPRRASGSDETQYF.

The CDR3 sequence: CASRAGQGFYNEQFF. CDR3 sequence (DNA): TGTGCCAGCAGGGCGGGACAGGGGTTTTACAATGAGCAGTTCTTC. The genes are TRBV6-1 and TRBJ2-1; TRBD1 agrees at 10 bases. The CDR3 loop spans 15 amino acids. The germline V gene has CDR1 MNHNS and CDR2 SASEGT. V shed 6 bases, J shed 4 bases, and the junction held 6 bases outside the gene matches.

The CDR3 DNA follows: TGCGCCAGCAGCTTAAGGGGATCTGGTGAAGCTTTCTTT. Amino acids: CASSLRGSGEAFF. The chain combines TRBV5-1 with TRBJ1-1; weak D call: TRBD1 (5 bases). V lost 2 bases and J lost 7, with 12 bases in between. CDR3 length: 13 residues. Germline CDR1 is SGHRS and CDR2 is YFSETQ. Complete variable domain (other parts from reference TRBV5-1 and TRBJ1-1): KAGVTQTPRYLIKTRGQQVTLSCSPISGHRSVSWYQQTPGQGLQFLFEYFSETQRNKGNFPGRFSGRQFSNSRSEMNVSTLELGDSALYLCASSLRGSGEAFFGQGTRLTVV.

The chain's CDR3 is CASSLHGGNTEAFF. The CDR3 nucleotides read TGTGCCAGCAGCTTGCACGGAGGGAACACTGAAGCTTTCTTT. This chain joins TRBV7-9 and TRBJ1-1; D unresolved. CDR1 and CDR2 (germline): SEHNR, FQNEAQ (reference sequence). The CDR3 runs 14 residues. V lost 3 bases to trimming and J lost 1 base, with 9 bases between them.

The V call is TRBV7-3, the J call TRBJ2-2, with TRBD2 identical over 8 bases. Per germline, CDR1 SGHTA and CDR2 FQGTGA. The length of the CDR3 is 15 residues. Germline trimming cut 3 bases from V and 5 bases from J; bases unmatched to any gene: 5. This CDR3 reads CASSLGGRKTGELFF. CDR3 DNA sequence: TGTGCCAGCAGCTTGGGCGGGAGGAAGACCGGGGAGCTGTTTTTT.

V is TRBV7-8 and J is TRBJ1-4; D perhaps matches TRBD1 (5 bases). Germline CDR1 reads SGHVS; CDR2 reads FQNEAQ. Trimming stripped 1 base from V and 0 bases from J, with 12 bases between. The CDR3 contains 17 residues. CDR3 sequence (DNA): TGTGCCAGCAGCTTAGGCCAGGGACCAGCAACTAATGAAAAACTGTTTTTT. Translation gives CASSLGQGPATNEKLFF.

The rearrangement links TRBV5-1 to TRBJ2-1; 8 bases align to TRBD2. From germline, CDR1 is SGHRS and CDR2 YFSETQ. The CDR3 has 15 amino acids. The V and J ends lost 0 bases and 9 bases, in that order; junction bases with no gene match: 8. This CDR3 reads CASSLDGRAGGEQFF. Here the CDR3 DNA reads TGCGCCAGCAGCTTGGACGGGAGGGCCGGGGGTGAGCAGTTCTTC. The complete variable domain, with remaining parts taken from reference TRBV5-1 and TRBJ2-1, reads KAGVTQTPRYLIKTRGQQVTLSCSPISGHRSVSWYQQTPGQGLQFLFEYFSETQRNKGNFPGRFSGRQFSNSRSEMNVSTLELGDSALYLCASSLDGRAGGEQFFGPGTRLTVL.

The rearrangement joins TRBV7-9 to TRBJ2-2; no definite D call. Germline CDR1 reads SEHNR; CDR2 reads FQNEAQ (reference sequence). V was pared by 5 bases and J by 2 bases, with 9 bases between. This CDR3 contains 14 residues. CDR3 region: CASSATANTGELFF. The CDR3 region has the DNA TGTGCCAGCAGCGCTACAGCAAACACCGGGGAGCTGTTTTTT.

The chain joins TRBV5-4 to TRBJ2-7; 7 bases agree with TRBD1. The CDR3 has 14 residues. CDR1 is SGHNT and CDR2 is YYREEE in the germline V gene (reference sequence). Trimming at V came to 2 bases and at J to 2 bases, leaving 4 bases not matched to a gene. The CDR3 DNA reads TGTGCCAGCAGCTTAAGACAGGGTACCTACGAGCAGTACTTC. Translated, it gives CASSLRQGTYEQYF.

As regards this clone: The same CDR3 is also encoded by other DNA sequences in this sample. The chain joins TRBV7-9 to TRBJ1-5; 8 nucleotides match TRBD1. With V trimmed by 4 bases and J by 7 bases, 3 bases remained unmatched. Germline V gives CDR1 SEHNR, CDR2 FQNEAQ (reference sequence). The CDR3 extends over 13 amino acids. Written as DNA, the CDR3 is TGTGCCAGCAGCTCACAGGGGGGACAGCCCCAGCATTTT. Translation: CASSSQGGQPQHF.

The genes are TRBV6-5 and TRBJ1-2, with 7 bases fitting TRBD1. The CDR3 length is 15 residues. The germline V gene has CDR1 MNHEY and CDR2 SVGAGI. After removal of 6 bases from V and 6 bases from J, the junction contained 13 bases not matched to a gene. CDR3 loop: CASRPTDREGDGYTF. The CDR3 region has the DNA TGTGCCAGCAGGCCAACAGACAGGGAAGGAGATGGCTACACCTTC.

The chain employs TRBV29-1 and TRBJ2-2; 13 nucleotides line up with TRBD2. Germline V gene lookup returns CDR1 SQVTM and CDR2 ANQGSEA. The CDR3 is 15 residues long. With 7 bases clipped from V and 5 bases from J, the junction kept 7 bases outside the gene matches. The DNA of the CDR3 is TGCAGCGCTGGACTAGCGGGAGTACAAACCGGGGAGCTGTTTTTT. Its translation is CSAGLAGVQTGELFF.

The chain carries TRBV18 and TRBJ2-1; 7 nucleotides match TRBD2. The CDR3 spans 17 residues. Looked up from germline, CDR1 is KGHSH and CDR2 is LQKENI. With 2 bases clipped from V and 7 bases from J, the junction kept 14 bases outside the gene matches. The CDR3 DNA sequence: TGTGCCAGCTCACCAATCGCGGGGGACGAAACCCGTAATGAGCAGTTCTTC. Protein sequence: CASSPIAGDETRNEQFF.

The rearrangement uses TRBV5-1 and TRBJ2-3; 8 nucleotides line up with TRBD2. From germline, CDR1 is SGHRS and CDR2 YFSETQ. V lost 6 bases to trimming and J lost 2 bases; unmatched junction nucleotides: 2. The CDR3 is made up of 13 amino acids. The CDR3 region is CASTAGVTDTQYF. The CDR3 DNA reads as TGCGCCAGCACAGCGGGAGTCACAGATACGCAGTATTTT.

The gene calls are TRBV9 and TRBJ2-1, with D uncertain. Germline values: CDR1 SGDLS, CDR2 YYNGEE. Trimming shortened V by 4 bases and J by 8 bases, and 7 bases separated the two germline ends. This CDR3 region has 11 residues. DNA for the CDR3: TGTGCCAGCAGCAGTGAGGATGAGCAGTTCTTC. Encoded protein: CASSSEDEQFF.

The genes are TRBV6-1 and TRBJ1-1; 7 positions agree with TRBD1. Germline assignment: CDR1 MNHNS and CDR2 SASEGT. CDR3 length: 15 residues. Unmatched junction bases numbered 6, after V lost 2 bases and J lost 3 bases. The CDR3 region is CASSERQGAYTEAFF. The CDR3 DNA sequence: TGTGCCAGCAGTGAACGACAGGGTGCGTACACTGAAGCTTTCTTT.

Concerning this clone: This same CDR3 is encoded by further DNA sequences in the sample. The chain combines TRBV5-1 with TRBJ2-5, with TRBD2 matching over 13 bases. The CDR3 sequence is 16 residues long. Trimming took 4 bases from V and 5 from J; bases not matched to a gene: 8. Germline assignment: CDR1 SGHRS and CDR2 YFSETQ. The CDR3 DNA reads as TGCGCCAGCAGCCCCGGACTAGCGGGAGTCGGGGAGACCCAGTACTTC. Encoded protein: CASSPGLAGVGETQYF.

This chain joins TRBV7-9 and TRBJ1-2; 8 positions agree with TRBD1. Germline V gene sequence: CDR1 SEHNR, CDR2 FQNEAQ (reference sequence). This CDR3 region has 15 residues. V trimming: 1 base; J trimming: 4 bases; junction bases outside the gene matches: 5. CDR3 coding DNA: TGTGCCAGCAGCTTAGAGGCAGGGGGCCTCTATGGCTACACCTTC. Translation gives CASSLEAGGLYGYTF.

The J gene is TRBJ2-3, the V gene TRBV27; perhaps TRBD2 as D (5 bases). The germline gives CDR1 MNHEY, CDR2 SMNVEV (reference sequence). The CDR3 has 12 residues. V was shortened by 7 bases and J by 8 bases, with 13 bases between the two germline ends. The DNA of the CDR3 is TGTGCCAGCAAGCCCCTGGCGGGTACGCAGTATTTT. This codes for CASKPLAGTQYF.